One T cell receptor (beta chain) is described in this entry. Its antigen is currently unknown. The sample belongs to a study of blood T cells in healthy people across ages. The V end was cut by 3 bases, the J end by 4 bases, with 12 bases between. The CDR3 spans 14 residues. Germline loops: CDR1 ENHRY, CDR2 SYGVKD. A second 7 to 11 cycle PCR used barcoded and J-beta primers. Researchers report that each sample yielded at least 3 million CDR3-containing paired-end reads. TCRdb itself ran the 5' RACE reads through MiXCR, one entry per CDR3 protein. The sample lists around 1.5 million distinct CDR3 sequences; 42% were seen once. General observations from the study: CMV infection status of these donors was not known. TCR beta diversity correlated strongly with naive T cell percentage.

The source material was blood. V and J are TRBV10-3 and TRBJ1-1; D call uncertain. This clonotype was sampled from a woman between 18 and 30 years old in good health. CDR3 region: CAISDWDGGTEAFF. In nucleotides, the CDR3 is TGTGCCATCAGTGATTGGGATGGAGGCACTGAAGCTTTCTTT.